This T cell receptor beta chain was documented in a study of Ad26.COV2.S vaccination and SARS-CoV-2 variants. Described treatment: around 19 received Ad26.COV2.S at low or high dose, single or two shots; 5 received placebo; per-sample allocation not given. Repertoires come from day 63 after the first vaccine or placebo injection. Immunization relied on an Ad26 vector, which expressed Wuhan-strain SARS-CoV-2 spike. Of note for this clone: What it binds is unknown.

Study conclusions and caveats: Breadth of non-spike TCRs did not differ between vaccinees and placebo recipients.

The table came from immunoSEQ multiplex PCR; TCRdb's copy has only in-frame clones and leaves some out. The sample includes approximately 350,000 clones, roughly 85% of them seen just once. Trimming removed 1 base from V and 13 bases from J, with 15 bases in between. Germline CDR1 is SGHDN and CDR2 is FVKESK. This CDR3 has 13 amino acids. This clonotype originated in a person between 18 and 59 years old who received the Ad26.COV2.S COVID-19 vaccine or a placebo. J is TRBJ2-3 and V is TRBV14; no definite D call. The sequencing here drew on peripheral blood, taken in a trial of Ad26.COV2.S vaccine versus placebo. CDR3 sequence reads: CASSQGSSALKYF. CDR3 bases: TGTGCCAGCAGCCAAGGGTCCAGCGCCCTTAAGTATTTT.